Listed here are 11 T cell receptor beta chains from one sample, sequenced in a study of blood T cells in healthy people across ages. It was with a sample-barcoded 5' primer and a J-beta primer mix that a second PCR of about 6 to 12 cycles was run. TCRdb reanalysed the 5' RACE reads using MiXCR and keeps one entry per CDR3 protein. Of 1.4 million to 1.5 million distinct CDR3 sequences in the sample, 42% were seen once. Specimen: blood. These receptor sequences come from a woman aged 18 to 35 in good health.

The table lists this clonotype with a count of one. The chain recombines TRBV2 with TRBJ1-1; D is ambiguous. This CDR3 is 12 amino acids long. The V end was cut by 2 bases, the J end by 9 bases, with 10 bases between. Germline values: CDR1 SNHLY, CDR2 FYNNEI. CDR3 sequence reads: CASSEIEQKAFF. The CDR3 DNA sequence: TGTGCCAGCAGTGAAATCGAACAGAAAGCTTTCTTT.

As DNA, the CDR3 is TGTGCCAGCAGTGAACAACGGGACAGGGGTGCTTTCTTT. It yields the protein CASSEQRDRGAFF. The chain joins TRBV6-1 to TRBJ1-1, with 10 bases aligning to TRBD1. V was pared by 2 bases and J by 11 bases, with 5 bases of the junction left unmatched. Germline CDR1 is MNHNS and CDR2 is SASEGT. There are 13 residues in the CDR3.

The chain combines TRBV7-7 with TRBJ2-2; D may correspond to TRBD1 or TRBD2 (5 bases each). Germline CDR1 reads SSHAT; CDR2 reads FNYEAQ (reference sequence). V was cut by 6 bases and J by 4 bases, with 9 bases left in between. The CDR3 is 13 amino acids. CDR3 sequence reads: CASRPGTTGELFF. The DNA for the CDR3 is TGTGCCAGCAGACCGGGGACCACCGGGGAGCTGTTTTTT.

This clonotype was counted only a few times. J is TRBJ2-4 and V is TRBV28; D remains unclear. Deletions cut 3 bases from V and 8 bases from J, with 20 bases between. CDR3 size: 16 residues. Looked up from germline, CDR1 is MDHEN and CDR2 is SYDVKM. For the CDR3, the DNA is TGTGCCAGCAGTTTTGGGGATCGTCGGTATGGTGACATTCAGTACTTC. It codes for CASSFGDRRYGDIQYF. The full variable domain, completed using reference TRBV28 and TRBJ2-4, is DVKVTQSSRYLVKRTGEKVFLECVQDMDHENMFWYRQDPGLGLRLIYFSYDVKMKEKGDIPEGYSVSREKKERFSLILESASTNQTSMYLCASSFGDRRYGDIQYFGAGTRLSVL.

The chain joins TRBV5-1 to TRBJ2-7; D is ambiguous. Trimming stripped 7 bases from V and 5 bases from J, with 16 bases between. Germline CDR1 is SGHRS and CDR2 is YFSETQ. This CDR3 comprises 13 residues. CDR3 nucleotides: TGCGCCAGCCGCGCTTCGAGGTTCGACGAGCAGTACTTC. Translated: CASRASRFDEQYF.

Details on this clonotype: A single base separates this from a much larger clone, so it may be a read error. V and J are TRBV7-9 and TRBJ2-7; TRBD1 matches at 9 bases. J gave up 5 bases and V 5 bases, and 16 bases lay outside the gene matches. Per the germline V gene, CDR1 is SEHNR and CDR2 is FQNEAQ (reference sequence). This CDR3 spans 17 amino acids. In DNA, the CDR3 is TGTGCCAGCAGCGTCCCCGGTTGGGACAGGGAGAACAACGAGCAGTACTTC. Protein sequence: CASSVPGWDRENNEQYF.

This clonotype has a handful of counts. The chain employs TRBV25-1 and TRBJ2-7; D unclear. This CDR3 contains 14 residues. Trimming took 0 bases from V and 3 from J, leaving 9 bases between them. The germline CDR1 and CDR2 sequences are MGHDK and SYGVNS. CDR3 in DNA: TGTGCCAGCAGTGAATACGCGACCTTCTACGAGCAGTACTTC. Protein product: CASSEYATFYEQYF.

This clonotype was detected only a few times. One end of the junction fails to match germline, which may point to a read error. The J gene is TRBJ1-5, the V gene TRBV29-1; TRBD1 might be the D (5 bases). This CDR3 has 12 residues. Germline assignment: CDR1 SQVTM and CDR2 ANQGSEA. DNA for the CDR3: TGCAGCGTTGCAGGGAGCAAGCAGCCCCAGCATTTT. Its translation is CSVAGSKQPQHF. The full variable domain, with the rest looked up from reference TRBV29-1 and TRBJ1-5, is SAVISQKPSRDICQRGTSLTIQCQVDSQVTMMFWYRQQPGQSLTLIATANQGSEATYESGFVIDKFPISRPNLTFSTLTVSNMSPEDSSIYLCSVAGSKQPQHFGDGTRLSIL.

V usage is TRBV11-2 and J usage is TRBJ1-1; D is unclear. The CDR3 contains 16 residues. V lost 2 bases, J lost 4 bases, and 17 bases lay in between. Germline assignment: CDR1 SGHAT and CDR2 FQNNGV. CDR3 region: CASSLMASPGLTEAFF. The CDR3 region has the DNA TGTGCCAGCAGCTTAATGGCCTCCCCTGGACTCACTGAAGCTTTCTTT.

The genes are TRBV14 and TRBJ1-1; D gene unclear. V was cut by 4 bases and J by 4 bases, with 10 bases left in between. Germline V lookup: CDR1 SGHDN, CDR2 FVKESK. The CDR3 runs 13 residues. The CDR3 nucleotides are TGTGCCAGCAGCCTCCCCGAGGGCACTGAAGCTTTCTTT. Amino acids: CASSLPEGTEAFF.

V gene TRBV6-5 combines with J gene TRBJ2-1, with D possibly being TRBD2 (6 bases). This CDR3 spans 14 amino acids. The germline V and J ends were trimmed by 6 bases and 3 bases, with 12 bases remaining between them. CDR1 and CDR2 from the germline V gene are MNHEY and SVGAGI. The DNA for the CDR3 is TGTGCCAGCAGAGGACGAGCGGGCTACAATGAGCAGTTCTTC. Translating gives CASRGRAGYNEQFF.